The source of this T cell receptor (beta chain) is a study of CD8 T cells in Susac syndrome. Trimming took 6 bases from V and 2 from J, leaving 14 bases between them. Germline CDR1 and CDR2: SGHTA and FQGTGA. The CDR3 is made up of 15 amino acids. Reverse transcription of about 0.5 to 1 ug RNA was carried out with random hexamers. TCRdb re-analysed the immunoSEQ multiplex PCR reads in MiXCR, keeping a single row per CDR3 protein. The table records some 200,000 distinct CDR3 sequences, around 95% of them present only once. Patients with Susac syndrome met diagnostic criteria that were recently defined for definite or probable disease. Through negative isolation, CD4+ and CD8+ T cells were obtained, while TEMRA cells were enriched using FACS.

The genes are TRBV7-3 and TRBJ2-1, with D perhaps matching TRBD2 (6 bases). Source material: CD4+ T cells from PBMCs. This clonotype was sampled from a human donor with Susac syndrome. CDR3 nucleotide sequence: TGTGCCAGCAGTTACGAAGCGGGTCCCTACAATGAGCAGTTCTTC. Translated, it gives CASSYEAGPYNEQFF.